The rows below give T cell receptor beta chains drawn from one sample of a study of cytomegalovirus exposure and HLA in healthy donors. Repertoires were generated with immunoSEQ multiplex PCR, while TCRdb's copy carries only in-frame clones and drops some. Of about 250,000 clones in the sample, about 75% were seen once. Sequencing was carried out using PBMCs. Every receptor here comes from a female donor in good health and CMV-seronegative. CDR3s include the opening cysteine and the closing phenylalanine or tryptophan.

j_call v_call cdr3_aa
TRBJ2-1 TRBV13 CASSPGLTNEQFF
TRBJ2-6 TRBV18 CASSPPELSSGANVLTF
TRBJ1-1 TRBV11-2 CASSLRQNTEAFF
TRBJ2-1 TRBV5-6 CASSFPGLAGFEQFF
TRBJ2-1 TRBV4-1 CASSQKFGSSYNEQFF
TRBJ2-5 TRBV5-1 CASSSLVSQETQYF
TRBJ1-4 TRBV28 CASSSPSGVGEKLFF
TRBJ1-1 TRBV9 CASSPARQRTEAFF
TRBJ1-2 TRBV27 CASSASAWDRDTYGYTF
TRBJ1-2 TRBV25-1 CASSATGWGYTF
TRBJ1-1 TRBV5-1 CASSMGQGASEAFF
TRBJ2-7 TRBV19 CASSMTSYYEQYF
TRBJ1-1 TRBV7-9 CASSQRQGGDTEAFF
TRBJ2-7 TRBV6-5 CASSSTDRGWEQYF
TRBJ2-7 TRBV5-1 CASSLWTSAGGSYEQYF
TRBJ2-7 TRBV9 CASSLGRLAGADEQYF
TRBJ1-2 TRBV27 CASSTRPLGNGYTF
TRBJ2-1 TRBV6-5 CASGYPPRSQFF
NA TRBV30 CAWSLGLGPYEQYF
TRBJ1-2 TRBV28 CASSRSGTQINYGYTF
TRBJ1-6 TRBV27 CASSLRDPSYNSPLHF
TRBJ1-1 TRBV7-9 CASSVTWVGQGMNTEAFF
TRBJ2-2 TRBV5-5 CATDRNTGELFF
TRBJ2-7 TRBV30 CAWSSGGSGNLVQYF
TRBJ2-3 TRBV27 CAGSGGDTQYF
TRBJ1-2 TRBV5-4 CASSSSGVGVANYGYTF
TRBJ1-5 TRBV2 CASSFRQGNQPQHF
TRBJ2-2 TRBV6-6 CASSYSRGTGELFF
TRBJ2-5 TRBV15 CATSRDLGQGETQYF
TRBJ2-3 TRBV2 CASSEGLAGGSGTDTQYF
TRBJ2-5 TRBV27 CASSLRLSGTQYF
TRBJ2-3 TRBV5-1 CASSSRRVSSTDTQYF
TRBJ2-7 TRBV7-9 CASSQVQGPSYEQYF
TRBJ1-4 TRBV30 CAWSPSGRVRGEKLFF
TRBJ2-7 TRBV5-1 CASSVTGQGAPYEQYF
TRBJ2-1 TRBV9 CASSLGGRSDNEQFF
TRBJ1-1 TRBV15 CATSRRGGGGTEAFF
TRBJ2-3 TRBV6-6 CASKAGGTDTQYF
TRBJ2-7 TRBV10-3 CAMAPRDRGYEQYF
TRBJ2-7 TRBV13 CASSPGQGSYEQYF